This TCR beta chain is drawn from a study of blood T cell repertoires in COVID-19 (dated by TCRdb to the early 2020s). Context from the whole study: Collaborator samples came from the United States, Italy and Spain and covered acute and convalescent phases of COVID-19. The prospective study material was composed of cDNA or gDNA derived from T cells, B-cell-depleted T cells, or PBMCs. The dataset comprised deeply sampled blood TCRbeta repertoires from subjects exposed to, actively infected with, or recovered from COVID-19. The repertoires were made available in a free public database intended to serve as a resource for research on the immune response to SARS-CoV-2. Samples came from the ongoing ImmuneRACE study (first 160 participants) plus 1,254 subjects from 6 global collaborators. Sample metadata almost always included a de-identified subject ID, COVID-19 status, age in years and sex. HLA class I and class II types, where available, came from metadata supplied by the sample provider rather than from assay-based typing. Overall study outcomes, separate from this receptor: How much clinical and demographic metadata was included differed by source and by participant, and the metadata was provided uncurated.

TCRbeta CDR3 regions were amplified from genomic DNA by means of the immunoSEQ Assay, a bias-controlled multiplex PCR. Concerning the study's data processing: Nucleated cell counts per sample were estimated from amplification of reference gene primers within the assay. Sequence reads were collapsed and filtered to measure the absolute abundance of every unique TCRbeta CDR3 rearrangement. For each sample, productive Simpson clonality was calculated by taking the square root of Simpson's diversity index across productive rearrangements. TCRdb limited this immuneACCESS table to in-frame rearrangements with V and J called. A share of clones is missing; checked studies link under half to unresolved V genes, and the rest is unexplained. V and J calls and clone size come straight from that table; D and trimming were deduced from the DNA. The sample includes some 190,000 clones, with around 85% observed a single time. The top ten constitute 7.5% to 9.5% of the sample.

In regard to this clone: Its antigen remains undetermined. The sample holds no much larger clone one base away, and base qualities are not on file.

The germline V gene (reference sequence) yields SEHNR for CDR1 and FQNEAQ for CDR2. V sheds 11 bases and J sheds 2 bases, leaving 11 bases between their ends. The CDR3 runs 12 amino acids, cysteine and phenylalanine included. Kept here is only the CDR3 DNA, which spans 36 bases and is read in frame from base 1. Whole blood was collected in K2EDTA tubes by collaborating institutions according to the institutions' own protocols. Collaborator samples were shipped for TCRbeta analysis as frozen whole blood, isolated PBMCs, or DNA extracted from either sample type. This TCR came from a woman aged 55-75 years with acute or convalescent COVID-19. The V and J segments used are TRBV7-9 and TRBJ2-3, with a weak D call of TRBD2 (5 bases match). Sequenced material: peripheral blood. The CDR3: CAWTPSTDTQYF. In nucleotide form, the sequence is TGTGCCTGGACTCCATCCACAGATACGCAGTATTTT.